The source of this T cell receptor beta chain is a study of regulatory T cells in long-lasting Graves disease. For TCR beta, libraries came from iRepertoire HTBI primers and Arm-PCR of CDR3 regions. From the multiplex PCR reads, TCRdb called clonotypes with MiXCR, one entry per CDR3 protein. Of hundreds of thousands of distinct CDR3 sequences in the sample, 22% were seen once. Time point defined: persistent/refractory GD, antithyroid drugs over 5 years with positive TRAb. The TCR library was prepared using RNA isolated from PBMCs. V was pared by 4 bases and J by 1 base, with 1 base of the junction left unmatched. Germline assignment: CDR1 SQVTM and CDR2 ANQGSEA. The CDR3 is 13 amino acids. This clonotype was counted ten times or more.

The gene calls are TRBV29-1 and TRBJ1-1; 9 positions match TRBD1. The TCR sequence derives from a female donor with Graves disease. This material consisted of peripheral blood mononuclear cells (PBMCs), taken when the disease was refractory, from a patient treated with antithyroid drugs. For the CDR3, the DNA is TGCAGCGTTGGACAGGGGGAGAACACTGAAGCTTTCTTT. This gives the protein CSVGQGENTEAFF. The entire variable domain, with the rest obtained from reference TRBV29-1 and TRBJ1-1, is as follows: SAVISQKPSRDICQRGTSLTIQCQVDSQVTMMFWYRQQPGQSLTLIATANQGSEATYESGFVIDKFPISRPNLTFSTLTVSNMSPEDSSIYLCSVGQGENTEAFFGQGTRLTVV.